One T cell receptor (beta chain) is described in this entry. Its antigen is currently unknown. Measured with immunoSEQ multiplex PCR; TCRdb has only the in-frame clones, and not every one. The sample carries millions of clones, around 90% recorded once. The sample originates from a study of shared clonotypes between healthy human individuals. On the study more broadly: Donor ages ranged 18 to 49 years: a couple of women, a few men. Findings and limits, study-wide: With a handful of donors compared, about 5.2% of naive CD4 clonotypes were shared.

Germline CDR1 and CDR2: LGHNT and FRNRAP. This CDR3 spans 14 amino acids. The germline V and J ends were trimmed by 4 bases and 4 bases, with 12 bases remaining between them. Specimen: naive CD4+ T cells sorted from blood. As for subset: CD45RA+ positively selected. The V call is TRBV12-5, the J call TRBJ2-3; no reliable D call. The sequence came from a man aged 18-30 years in good health. CDR3 nucleotide sequence: TGTGCTAGTGGTTCTGGATTAGAGGCAGATACGCAGTATTTT. This encodes CASGSGLEADTQYF.